The entry below gives a single T cell receptor beta chain sequence along with its context. Its antigen is not identified. The sample belongs to a study of post-analysis software for immune sequencing data. On the study more broadly: Relapsing-remitting, secondary progressive and progressive-relapsing forms made up the multiple sclerosis disease courses.

General study results and limits: The study found TRBV5-6, TRBV5-1 and TRBV20-1 among a handful of TRBV segments more frequent in patients than controls. Controls' normalized Chao1 diversity significantly exceeded that of multiple sclerosis patients.

Each TCR beta cDNA library carried unique molecular identifiers. One entry per CDR3 protein, called by TCRdb with MiXCR from the PCR reads. The sample records 650,000 to 850,000 distinct CDR3 sequences, roughly half being singletons. The CDR3 runs 14 residues. The ends lost 8 bases at V and 4 bases at J; junction bases unmatched: 8. The rearrangement uses TRBV12-3 or TRBV12-4 and TRBJ1-2; 9 bases agree with TRBD1. Sequencing input: blood. The receptor was isolated from a girl aged 10-17 years with multiple sclerosis. CDR3 sequence (DNA): TGTGCCAGCCAGGGGGGACAGGGAGGCTATGGCTACACCTTC. This gives the protein CASQGGQGGYGYTF.